Listed below are T cell receptor beta chains from one sample, sequenced in a study of CD8+ T cells in alopecia areata. Libraries were prepared by immunoSEQ multiplex PCR; TCRdb keeps only in-frame clonotypes and omits some of them. The top ten hold about 0.48% of the sample, which has approximately 220,000 clones, approximately 38% seen once. The specimen comprised CD4+ T cells sorted from blood, sampled around week 34, from a patient treated with tofacitinib. The receptor set was obtained from a human donor with alopecia areata. Both conserved end residues are part of each CDR3. The order of the fields is clone size, V gene, J gene, D gene, CDR3 protein, CDR3 DNA. D genes are given only for firm matches. Expanded clones are given a class, and other clones once, few, many or no size at all.

clone_size: many; v_call: TRBV14; j_call: TRBJ2-3; d_call: -; cdr3_aa: CASSQALGGGTDTQYF; cdr3_nt: TGTGCCAGCAGCCAAGCGCTTGGTGGTGGCACAGATACGCAGTATTTT
clone_size: -; v_call: TRBV25-1; j_call: TRBJ2-6; d_call: -; cdr3_aa: CASSDPALAGANVLTF; cdr3_nt: TGTGCCAGCAGTGACCCCGCTTTGGCTGGGGCCAACGTCCTGACTTTC
clone_size: -; v_call: TRBV30; j_call: TRBJ1-5; d_call: TRBD1; cdr3_aa: CAWSPEQGRNQPQHF; cdr3_nt: TGTGCCTGGAGTCCCGAACAGGGGCGCAATCAGCCCCAGCATTTT
clone_size: few; v_call: TRBV5-1; j_call: TRBJ2-1; d_call: TRBD2; cdr3_aa: CASSLIPRSGGNEQFF; cdr3_nt: TGCGCCAGCAGCTTAATCCCGCGGTCGGGGGGGAATGAGCAGTTCTTC
clone_size: few; v_call: TRBV30; j_call: TRBJ1-1; d_call: -; cdr3_aa: CAWEPGTYTEAFF; cdr3_nt: TGTGCCTGGGAACCCGGGACATACACTGAAGCTTTCTTT
clone_size: -; v_call: TRBV7-8; j_call: TRBJ2-1; d_call: TRBD1; cdr3_aa: CASSLSRGQSYNEQFF; cdr3_nt: TGTGCCAGCAGCTTATCGAGGGGGCAGTCCTACAATGAGCAGTTCTTC
clone_size: -; v_call: TRBV29-1; j_call: TRBJ2-1; d_call: TRBD1; cdr3_aa: CSVGRTGGYNEQFF; cdr3_nt: TGCAGCGTTGGCAGGACAGGGGGCTACAATGAGCAGTTCTTC
clone_size: -; v_call: TRBV10-1; j_call: TRBJ2-3; d_call: -; cdr3_aa: CASSAGPADTQYF; cdr3_nt: TGCGCCAGCAGTGCGGGACCAGCAGATACGCAGTATTTT
clone_size: once; v_call: TRBV6-1; j_call: TRBJ2-3; d_call: -; cdr3_aa: CASREEVTDTQYF; cdr3_nt: TGTGCCAGCAGGGAGGAGGTTACAGATACGCAGTATTTT
clone_size: few; v_call: TRBV27; j_call: TRBJ2-5; d_call: TRBD1; cdr3_aa: CASARTGMRETQYF; cdr3_nt: TGTGCCAGTGCCCGGACAGGAATGCGGGAGACCCAGTACTTC
clone_size: few; v_call: TRBV30; j_call: TRBJ2-1; d_call: -; cdr3_aa: CAWSVRGSRNNEQFF; cdr3_nt: TGTGCCTGGAGTGTACGGGGGTCCAGGAACAATGAGCAGTTCTTC
clone_size: few; v_call: TRBV6-6; j_call: TRBJ1-3; d_call: -; cdr3_aa: CASSYSGSGNTIYF; cdr3_nt: TGTGCCAGCAGTTACTCGGGTTCTGGAAACACCATATATTTT
clone_size: -; v_call: TRBV5-4; j_call: TRBJ1-2; d_call: -; cdr3_aa: CASSLITEPLSRGYTF; cdr3_nt: TGTGCCAGCAGCTTGATCACAGAACCTTTATCTCGGGGCTACACCTTC
clone_size: -; v_call: TRBV4-1; j_call: TRBJ2-1; d_call: -; cdr3_aa: CASSRGIALEQFF; cdr3_nt: TGCGCCAGCAGCAGGGGGATAGCCCTTGAGCAGTTCTTC
clone_size: -; v_call: TRBV9; j_call: TRBJ2-3; d_call: TRBD1; cdr3_aa: CASSVIDRGDTQYF; cdr3_nt: TGTGCCAGCAGCGTAATTGACAGGGGGGATACGCAGTATTTT
clone_size: -; v_call: TRBV7-8; j_call: TRBJ2-6; d_call: -; cdr3_aa: CASRSTGLDFSGANVLTF; cdr3_nt: TGTGCCAGCCGTTCTACCGGGCTAGATTTCTCTGGGGCCAACGTCCTGACTTTC
clone_size: many; v_call: TRBV2; j_call: TRBJ2-7; d_call: TRBD2; cdr3_aa: CASYPGLAGGARHEQYF; cdr3_nt: TGTGCCAGCTACCCTGGCCTAGCGGGAGGCGCAAGGCACGAGCAGTACTTC
clone_size: -; v_call: TRBV7-3; j_call: TRBJ2-7; d_call: TRBD2; cdr3_aa: CASSLAGVAYEQYF; cdr3_nt: TGTGCCAGCAGCTTAGCGGGAGTGGCCTACGAGCAGTACTTC
clone_size: -; v_call: TRBV30; j_call: TRBJ1-2; d_call: -; cdr3_aa: CAWSEGLYGYTF; cdr3_nt: TGTGCCTGGAGTGAGGGCCTTTATGGCTACACCTTC
clone_size: -; v_call: TRBV9; j_call: TRBJ2-7; d_call: TRBD1; cdr3_aa: CASSTRTGGKGVEQYF; cdr3_nt: TGTGCCAGCAGCACTCGGACAGGTGGGAAGGGGGTCGAGCAGTACTTC
clone_size: -; v_call: TRBV25-1; j_call: TRBJ1-2; d_call: -; cdr3_aa: CASSNRGGAYGYTF; cdr3_nt: TGTGCCAGCAGCAATCGTGGTGGGGCTTATGGCTACACCTTC
clone_size: few; v_call: TRBV7-9; j_call: TRBJ2-5; d_call: TRBD1; cdr3_aa: CASSFDTGDQETQYF; cdr3_nt: TGTGCCAGCAGCTTTGATACAGGGGACCAAGAGACCCAGTACTTC
clone_size: -; v_call: TRBV5-1; j_call: TRBJ1-1; d_call: -; cdr3_aa: CASTVGVQNTEAFF; cdr3_nt: TGCGCCAGCACCGTGGGGGTCCAGAACACTGAAGCTTTCTTT
clone_size: -; v_call: TRBV5-1; j_call: TRBJ2-3; d_call: -; cdr3_aa: CASSLTWEDTQYF; cdr3_nt: TGCGCCAGCAGCTTGACCTGGGAAGATACGCAGTATTTT
clone_size: -; v_call: TRBV5-6; j_call: TRBJ2-1; d_call: -; cdr3_aa: CASSLDRRNSYNEQFF; cdr3_nt: TGTGCCAGCAGCTTGGACCGGAGAAACTCCTACAATGAGCAGTTCTTC
clone_size: few; v_call: TRBV11-2; j_call: TRBJ2-1; d_call: -; cdr3_aa: CASSVGRSSYNEQFF; cdr3_nt: TGTGCCAGCAGCGTAGGTCGTAGCTCCTACAATGAGCAGTTCTTC
clone_size: few; v_call: TRBV6-6; j_call: TRBJ2-5; d_call: -; cdr3_aa: CASGGETQYF; cdr3_nt: TGTGCCAGCGGGGGGGAGACCCAGTACTTC
clone_size: once; v_call: TRBV6-5; j_call: TRBJ1-1; d_call: TRBD1; cdr3_aa: CASSYRTGKAFF; cdr3_nt: TGTGCCAGCAGTTACCGGACAGGGAAAGCTTTCTTT
clone_size: few; v_call: TRBV5-1; j_call: TRBJ2-1; d_call: TRBD2; cdr3_aa: CASSSGLAGPSYNEQFF; cdr3_nt: TGCGCCAGCAGCTCCGGACTAGCGGGGCCCTCCTACAATGAGCAGTTCTTC
clone_size: few; v_call: TRBV23-1; j_call: TRBJ2-5; d_call: TRBD1; cdr3_aa: CASSHKDRGETQYF; cdr3_nt: TGCGCCAGCAGTCACAAAGACAGGGGCGAGACCCAGTACTTC
clone_size: -; v_call: TRBV19; j_call: TRBJ2-7; d_call: TRBD2; cdr3_aa: CASSIGLAGNYEQYF; cdr3_nt: TGTGCCAGTAGTATTGGTCTAGCGGGTAACTACGAGCAGTACTTC
clone_size: few; v_call: TRBV18; j_call: TRBJ2-4; d_call: TRBD1; cdr3_aa: CASSPPGQGGQNIQYF; cdr3_nt: TGTGCCAGCTCACCTCCGGGACAGGGCGGACAAAACATTCAGTACTTC